These 27 T cell receptor beta chains share one sample of origin, sequenced in a study of PD-1 blockade in classical Hodgkin lymphoma. Time point denoted: cycle 4 day 1 (C4D1), after more than five weeks of nivolumab. All patients relapsed after autologous stem cell transplantation, and brentuximab vedotin exposure varied. Investigators obtained CD8+ T cells from thawed PBMCs by magnetic negative selection. Some clones are missing from TCRdb's copy, which holds only in-frame ones; the method was immunoSEQ multiplex PCR. The sample contains some 7,000 clones, 60% of which appear only once. The specimen was CD8+ T cells from blood, collected before the fourth cycle of nivolumab. These receptor sequences come from a human donor with classical Hodgkin lymphoma.

Within the sample, this clone is large. The gene calls are TRBV2 and TRBJ2-7; 10 bases align to TRBD1. The CDR3 contains 14 residues. The ends lost 6 bases at V and 6 bases at J; junction bases unmatched: 8. Germline V CDR1 and CDR2: SNHLY, FYNNEI. The DNA for the CDR3 is TGTGCCAGCAGGGCCGGGACAGGGGACCGCGAGCAGTACTTC. It encodes CASRAGTGDREQYF.

The chain joins TRBV5-4 to TRBJ2-7, with D possibly matching TRBD1 (6 bases). The CDR3 sequence is 12 residues long. V lost 4 bases and J 4 bases, leaving 9 bases between the germline ends. Per the germline V gene, CDR1 is SGHNT and CDR2 is YYREEE (reference sequence). CDR3 amino acids: CASSTDSYEQYF. The CDR3 nucleotides are TGTGCCAGCAGCACGGACAGTTACGAGCAGTACTTC.

This sequence joins TRBV6-6 and TRBJ2-1; D not resolved. Trimming stripped 0 bases from V and 3 bases from J, with 9 bases between. From germline, CDR1 is MNHNY and CDR2 SVGAGI (reference sequence). The CDR3 contains 15 residues. CDR3 DNA: TGTGCCAGCAGTTACTCCTCAGGTCGCTACAATGAGCAGTTCTTC. This codes for CASSYSSGRYNEQFF.

There are a few counts of this clone. The chain combines TRBV5-1 with TRBJ2-5; no reliable D call. This CDR3 has 14 residues. V was clipped by 0 bases and J by 2 bases, with 8 bases between them. CDR1 is SGHRS, CDR2 YFSETQ, per germline. CDR3 protein: CASSLDGEQETQYF. DNA of the CDR3: TGCGCCAGCAGCTTGGACGGCGAACAAGAGACCCAGTACTTC.

This chain joins TRBV4-1 and TRBJ1-4; TRBD1 aligns across 9 bases. Per the germline V gene, CDR1 is MGHRA and CDR2 is YSYEKL. Unmatched junction bases numbered 4, after V lost 8 bases and J lost 0 bases. This CDR3 comprises 15 residues. The CDR3 spells CASGDRVATNEKLFF. In nucleotides, the CDR3 is TGCGCCAGCGGGGACAGGGTTGCAACTAATGAAAAACTGTTTTTT.

The chain combines TRBV5-1 with TRBJ2-3, with D possibly TRBD1 on 5 matching bases. This CDR3 has 17 amino acids. Looked up from germline, CDR1 is SGHRS and CDR2 is YFSETQ. Trimming removed 0 bases from V and 0 bases from J, with 14 bases in between. The CDR3: CASSLEGAFGSTDTQYF. DNA of the CDR3: TGCGCCAGCAGCTTGGAAGGGGCCTTCGGCAGCACAGATACGCAGTATTTT.

The chain combines TRBV4-1 with TRBJ2-4; possibly TRBD1 for D (5 bases). V was trimmed by 4 bases and J by 0 bases, leaving 10 bases between them. The CDR3 is 15 amino acids. From germline, CDR1 is MGHRA and CDR2 YSYEKL. This CDR3 is CASSLDSLAKNIQYF. Written as DNA, the CDR3 is TGCGCCAGCAGCCTCGACAGCCTAGCCAAAAACATTCAGTACTTC.

This clone is categorized as medium-sized (0.01 to 0.1%). The rearrangement links TRBV6-1 to TRBJ1-2; 10 nucleotides align to TRBD1. The CDR3 runs 13 residues. V gave up 8 bases and J gave up 8 bases; unmatched junction bases: 8. Germline lookup yields CDR1 MNHNS and CDR2 SASEGT. The CDR3 protein is CASLDRGQGGYTF. CDR3 DNA: TGTGCCAGCCTCGACAGGGGGCAGGGGGGCTACACCTTC.

About this clone itself: In the same sample, other DNA sequences code for this CDR3. The rearrangement uses TRBV30 and TRBJ2-7, with 10 bases matching TRBD1. The CDR3 spans 13 residues. Trimming at V came to 4 bases and at J to 4 bases, leaving 4 bases not matched to a gene. Germline CDR1 and CDR2: GTSNPN and SVGIG (reference sequence). The CDR3: CAWTRTGGYEQYF. The CDR3 DNA reads TGTGCCTGGACGCGGACAGGGGGTTACGAGCAGTACTTC. Full variable domain (missing parts from reference TRBV30 and TRBJ2-7): SQTIHQWPATLVQPVGSPLSLECTVEGTSNPNLYWYRQAAGRGLQLLFYSVGIGQISSEVPQNLSASRPQDRQFILSSKKLLLSDSGFYLCAWTRTGGYEQYFGPGTRLTVT.

This clone appeared a few times. The chain couples TRBV28 to TRBJ2-5, with 8 bases aligning to TRBD1. This CDR3 region has 15 residues. Germline CDR1 reads MDHEN; CDR2 reads SYDVKM. J gave up 5 bases and V 2 bases, and 7 bases lay outside the gene matches. The CDR3 is CASSLRWTGQETQYF. DNA for the CDR3: TGTGCCAGCAGTTTACGATGGACAGGGCAGGAGACCCAGTACTTC.

This clone was detected a few times. This chain links TRBV12-2 with TRBJ2-1; the table gives TRBD1 as D, unverified against the DNA. TRBV12-2 is a pseudogene locus. The CDR3 sequence is 15 residues long. The CDR3 is CASRSPGQGDNEQFF. CDR3 sequence (DNA): TGTGCAAGTCGCTCACCGGGACAGGGGGATAATGAGCAGTTCTTC.

This sequence joins TRBV9 and TRBJ2-5; either TRBD1 or TRBD2 may supply D (5 bases each). CDR1 and CDR2 from the germline V gene are SGDLS and YYNGEE. The CDR3 spans 16 residues. Trimming took off 0 bases at V and 5 bases at J, with 17 bases between the two ends. CDR3 DNA: TGTGCCAGCAGCGTAGGGGCTAGACTGGGGGTGGAGACCCAGTACTTC. This gives the protein CASSVGARLGVETQYF.

The CDR3 protein is CSVEVGGAADTQYF. The CDR3 bases are TGCAGCGTTGAGGTAGGGGGGGCCGCAGATACGCAGTATTTT. The V call is TRBV29-1, the J call TRBJ2-3; D perhaps matches TRBD2 (7 bases). Germline V gene data show CDR1 as SQVTM and CDR2 as ANQGSEA. This CDR3 spans 14 amino acids. Trimming stripped 3 bases from V and 4 bases from J, with 14 bases between.

This clone was counted between two and nine times. The rearrangement uses TRBV4-2 and TRBJ1-6; D is uncertain. This CDR3 has 13 amino acids. V lost 4 bases to trimming and J lost 7 bases, with 8 bases between them. The germline V gene has CDR1 LGHNA and CDR2 YNFKEQ. The CDR3 spells CASSPRTNSPLHF. Written as DNA, the CDR3 is TGTGCCAGCAGCCCTCGAACCAATTCACCCCTCCACTTT.

Sample share makes this clone medium-sized. This sequence joins TRBV2 and TRBJ1-2, with 8 bases fitting TRBD1. CDR1 SNHLY and CDR2 FYNNEI come from the germline V gene. After removal of 6 bases from V and 5 bases from J, the junction contained 5 bases not matched to a gene. CDR3 size: 13 residues. The CDR3 DNA follows: TGTGCCAGCAGGGGACAGGACCCTTATGGCTACACCTTC. This gives the protein CASRGQDPYGYTF.

Only a few counts were recorded for this clone. The chain recombines TRBV15 with TRBJ2-2; 10 nucleotides line up with TRBD2. Germline V gene lookup returns CDR1 LNHNV and CDR2 YYDKDF (reference sequence). This CDR3 has 16 amino acids. V lost 3 bases, J lost 1 base, and 2 bases stayed unmatched. The CDR3 DNA reads TGTGCCACCAGCAGGTTAGCGGGAGGGAACACCGGGGAGCTGTTTTTT. Translating gives CATSRLAGGNTGELFF.

The chain couples TRBV7-8 to TRBJ1-2; D is unclear. The CDR3 consists of 13 residues. Germline CDR1 and CDR2: SGHVS and FQNEAQ. The V gene lost 3 bases and the J gene lost 3 bases, with 8 bases spanning the gap. The CDR3 protein is CASSLDGHYGYTF. The CDR3 DNA reads TGTGCCAGCAGCTTGGACGGACACTATGGCTACACCTTC. Drawing the rest from reference TRBV7-8 and TRBJ1-2, the complete variable domain is GAGVSQSPRYKVAKRGQDVALRCDPISGHVSLFWYQQALGQGPEFLTYFQNEAQLDKSGLPSDRFFAERPEGSVSTLKIQRTQQEDSAVYLCASSLDGHYGYTFGSGTRLTVV.

A few counts support this clone. V usage is TRBV14 and J usage is TRBJ2-3; a weak D match, TRBD1 (6 bases). CDR1 is SGHDN, CDR2 FVKESK, per germline. Trimming removed 0 bases from V and 6 bases from J, with 16 bases in between. This CDR3 contains 16 residues. The CDR3 region has the DNA TGTGCCAGCAGCCAAGATGTGGCGCCGCAGGGGGATACGCAGTATTTT. It specifies CASSQDVAPQGDTQYF. Based on the CDR3 plus reference TRBV14 and TRBJ2-3, the full variable domain is EAGVTQFPSHSVIEKGQTVTLRCDPISGHDNLYWYRRVMGKEIKFLLHFVKESKQDESGMPNNRFLAERTGGTYSTLKVQPAELEDSGVYFCASSQDVAPQGDTQYFGPGTRLTVL.

This clone was counted a few times. V is TRBV5-1 and J is TRBJ1-1, with a possible D match to TRBD1 (6 bases). V was shortened by 4 bases and J by 4 bases, with 17 bases between the two germline ends. The CDR3 contains 15 residues. From germline, CDR1 is SGHRS and CDR2 YFSETQ. This chain's CDR3 is CASSPRPTGSTEAFF. The CDR3 bases are TGCGCCAGCAGCCCGCGACCCACAGGGTCCACTGAAGCTTTCTTT.

This clone was seen only a few times. The rearrangement joins TRBV6-6 to TRBJ2-5, with TRBD1 as a possible D gene (6 bases). Germline CDR1 MNHNY, CDR2 SVGAGI (reference sequence). The V and J ends lost 6 bases and 3 bases respectively, with 17 bases between them. This CDR3 region has 15 residues. The CDR3 region is CASSVAQGTEETQYF. CDR3 sequence (DNA): TGTGCCAGCAGCGTAGCACAGGGAACGGAAGAGACCCAGTACTTC.

The chain is built from TRBV19 and TRBJ1-5, with 8 bases aligning to TRBD1. The germline V gene encodes CDR1 LNHDA and CDR2 SQIVND (reference sequence). The CDR3 has 15 residues. Germline trimming cut 5 bases from V and 7 bases from J; bases unmatched to any gene: 10. Written as DNA, the CDR3 is TGTGCCAGTAGTCCCCCCGGACAGGGTTCGCAGCCCCAGCATTTT. Amino acids: CASSPPGQGSQPQHF.

This rearrangement joins TRBV2 to TRBJ2-7; possibly TRBD1 or TRBD2 for D (5 bases each). Germline V lookup: CDR1 SNHLY, CDR2 FYNNEI. V gave up 7 bases and J gave up 0 bases, with 16 bases separating them. The CDR3 length is 15 residues. Here the CDR3 DNA reads TGTGCCAGCACTCCGGGGACGGCAAGCTCCTACGAGCAGTACTTC. This gives the protein CASTPGTASSYEQYF.

The chain combines TRBV6-5 with TRBJ2-7; the D gene is possibly TRBD1 (6 bases). The V gene lost 5 bases and the J gene lost 6 bases, with 14 bases spanning the gap. CDR1 and CDR2 (germline): MNHEY, SVGAGI. The CDR3 length is 13 residues. The CDR3: CASSQQGSREQYF. CDR3 nucleotide sequence: TGTGCCAGCAGTCAACAGGGTTCTCGCGAGCAGTACTTC.

V gene TRBV11-3 combines with J gene TRBJ2-1; 7 bases match TRBD1. CDR3 length: 14 amino acids. The germline CDR1 and CDR2 sequences are SGHNT and YENEEA. Losses at the gene ends were 1 base for V and 5 bases for J; bases not matched to a gene: 2. The DNA for the CDR3 is TGTGCCAGCAGCTTAGGGGACAGAAACAATGAGCAGTTCTTC. This gives the protein CASSLGDRNNEQFF.

This clone was detected a few times. The chain joins TRBV29-1 to TRBJ2-3, with D possibly being TRBD2 (6 bases). The CDR3 is 14 amino acids. Deletions cut 5 bases from V and 6 bases from J, with 18 bases between. The V gene's germline CDR1 is SQVTM and CDR2 ANQGSEA. The CDR3: CSVQGTLSSDTQYF. In DNA, the CDR3 is TGCAGCGTTCAAGGGACTCTAAGTAGCGATACGCAGTATTTT.

The rearrangement joins TRBV28 to TRBJ1-1, with D perhaps matching TRBD1 (5 bases). The CDR3 length is 15 residues. V lost 2 bases to trimming and J lost 7 bases, with 17 bases between them. Germline values: CDR1 MDHEN, CDR2 SYDVKM. The CDR3 loop is CASSLGRDPSSEAFF. The CDR3 DNA follows: TGTGCCAGCAGTTTAGGCCGGGACCCCTCCAGTGAAGCTTTCTTT.

The chain uses TRBV27 and TRBJ2-7; D might be TRBD1 (6 bases). This CDR3 spans 13 amino acids. The ends were cut back, 7 bases at V and 0 bases at J, with 10 bases in the middle. Looked up from germline, CDR1 is MNHEY and CDR2 is SMNVEV (reference sequence). CDR3 sequence reads: CASTGQNSYEQYF. The CDR3 nucleotides are TGTGCCAGCACAGGACAGAACTCCTACGAGCAGTACTTC.